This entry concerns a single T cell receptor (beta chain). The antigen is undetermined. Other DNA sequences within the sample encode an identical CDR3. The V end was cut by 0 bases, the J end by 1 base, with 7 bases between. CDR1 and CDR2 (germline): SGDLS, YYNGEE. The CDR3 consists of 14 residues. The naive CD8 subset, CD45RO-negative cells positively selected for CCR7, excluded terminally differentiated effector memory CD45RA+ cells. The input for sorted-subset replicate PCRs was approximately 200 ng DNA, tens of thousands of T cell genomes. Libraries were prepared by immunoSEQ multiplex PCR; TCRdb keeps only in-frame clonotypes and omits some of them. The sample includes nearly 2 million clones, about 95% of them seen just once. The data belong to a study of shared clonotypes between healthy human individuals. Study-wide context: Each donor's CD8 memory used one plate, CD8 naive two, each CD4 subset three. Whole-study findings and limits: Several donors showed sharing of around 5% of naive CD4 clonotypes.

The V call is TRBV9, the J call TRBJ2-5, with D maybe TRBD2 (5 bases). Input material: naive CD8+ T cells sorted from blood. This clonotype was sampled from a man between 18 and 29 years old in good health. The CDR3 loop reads CASSVDGGQETQYF. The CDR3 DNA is TGTGCCAGCAGCGTAGATGGAGGCCAAGAGACCCAGTACTTC. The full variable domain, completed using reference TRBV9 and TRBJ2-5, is DSGVTQTPKHLITATGQRVTLRCSPRSGDLSVYWYQQSLDQGLQFLIQYYNGEERAKGNILERFSAQQFPDLHSELNLSSLELGDSALYFCASSVDGGQETQYFGPGTRLLVL.